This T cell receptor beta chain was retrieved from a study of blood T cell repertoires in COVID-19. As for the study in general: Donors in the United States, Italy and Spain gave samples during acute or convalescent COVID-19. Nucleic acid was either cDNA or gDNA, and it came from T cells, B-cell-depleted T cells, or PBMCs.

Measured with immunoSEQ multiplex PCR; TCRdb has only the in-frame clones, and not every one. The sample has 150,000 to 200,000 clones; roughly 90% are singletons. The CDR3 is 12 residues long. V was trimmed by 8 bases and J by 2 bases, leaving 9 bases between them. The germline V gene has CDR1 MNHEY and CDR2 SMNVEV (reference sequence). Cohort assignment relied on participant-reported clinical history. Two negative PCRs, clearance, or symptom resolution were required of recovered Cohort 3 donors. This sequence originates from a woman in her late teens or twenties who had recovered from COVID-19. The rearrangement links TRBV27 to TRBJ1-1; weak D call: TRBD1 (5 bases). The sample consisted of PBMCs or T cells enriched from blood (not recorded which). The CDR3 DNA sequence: TGTGCCAGCGGGGGGAGAAACACTGAAGCTTTCTTT. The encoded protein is CASGGRNTEAFF.